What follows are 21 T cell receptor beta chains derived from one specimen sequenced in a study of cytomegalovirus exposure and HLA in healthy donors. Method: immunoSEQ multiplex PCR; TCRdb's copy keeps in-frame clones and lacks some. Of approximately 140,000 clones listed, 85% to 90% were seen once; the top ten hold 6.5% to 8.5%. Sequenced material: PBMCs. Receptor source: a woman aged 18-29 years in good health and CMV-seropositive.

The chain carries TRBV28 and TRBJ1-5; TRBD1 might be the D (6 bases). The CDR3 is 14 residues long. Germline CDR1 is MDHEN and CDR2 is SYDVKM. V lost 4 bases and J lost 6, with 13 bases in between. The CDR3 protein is CASSSSHRVQPQHF. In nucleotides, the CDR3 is TGTGCCAGCAGTTCGTCACACAGGGTTCAGCCCCAGCATTTT.

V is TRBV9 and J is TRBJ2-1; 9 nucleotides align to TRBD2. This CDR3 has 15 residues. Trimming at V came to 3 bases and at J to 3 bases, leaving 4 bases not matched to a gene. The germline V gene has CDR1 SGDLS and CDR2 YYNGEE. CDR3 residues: CASSASGIYYNEQFF. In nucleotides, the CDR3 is TGTGCCAGCAGCGCTAGCGGGATATACTACAATGAGCAGTTCTTC.

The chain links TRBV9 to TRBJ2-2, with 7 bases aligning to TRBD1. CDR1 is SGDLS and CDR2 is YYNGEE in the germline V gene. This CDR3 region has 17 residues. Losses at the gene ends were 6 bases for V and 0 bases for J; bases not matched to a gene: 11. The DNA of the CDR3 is TGTGCCAGCACCCCAACCCTGACAGGGCCGAACACCGGGGAGCTGTTTTTT. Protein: CASTPTLTGPNTGELFF.

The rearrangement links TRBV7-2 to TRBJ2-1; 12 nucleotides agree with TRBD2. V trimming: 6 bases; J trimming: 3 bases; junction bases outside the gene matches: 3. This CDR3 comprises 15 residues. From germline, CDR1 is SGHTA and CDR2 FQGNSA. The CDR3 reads CASSPSGGGYNEQFF. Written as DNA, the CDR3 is TGTGCCAGCAGTCCTAGCGGGGGGGGCTACAATGAGCAGTTCTTC.

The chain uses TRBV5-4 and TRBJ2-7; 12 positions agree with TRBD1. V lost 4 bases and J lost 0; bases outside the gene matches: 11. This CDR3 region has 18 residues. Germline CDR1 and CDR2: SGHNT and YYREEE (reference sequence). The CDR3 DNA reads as TGTGCCAGCAGCCGCGGGACAGGGGGCCCAAAAACCTCCTACGAGCAGTACTTC. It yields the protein CASSRGTGGPKTSYEQYF.

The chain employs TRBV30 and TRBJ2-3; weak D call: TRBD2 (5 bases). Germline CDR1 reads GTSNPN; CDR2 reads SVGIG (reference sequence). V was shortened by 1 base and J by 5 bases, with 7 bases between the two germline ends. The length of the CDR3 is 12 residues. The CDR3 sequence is CAWSGGEDTQYF. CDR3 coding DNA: TGTGCCTGGAGTGGGGGAGAAGATACGCAGTATTTT.

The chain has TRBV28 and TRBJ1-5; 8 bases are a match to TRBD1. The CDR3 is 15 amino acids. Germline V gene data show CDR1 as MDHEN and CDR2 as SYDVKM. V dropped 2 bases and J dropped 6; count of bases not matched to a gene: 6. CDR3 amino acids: CASSLETGASQPQHF. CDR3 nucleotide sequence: TGTGCCAGCAGTTTAGAGACAGGGGCGAGTCAGCCCCAGCATTTT.

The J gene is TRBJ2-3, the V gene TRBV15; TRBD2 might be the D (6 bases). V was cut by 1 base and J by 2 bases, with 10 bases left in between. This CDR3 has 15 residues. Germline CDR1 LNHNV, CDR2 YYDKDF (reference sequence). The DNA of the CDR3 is TGTGCCACCAGCAGAGGGACGGGGGTCACAGATACGCAGTATTTT. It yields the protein CATSRGTGVTDTQYF.

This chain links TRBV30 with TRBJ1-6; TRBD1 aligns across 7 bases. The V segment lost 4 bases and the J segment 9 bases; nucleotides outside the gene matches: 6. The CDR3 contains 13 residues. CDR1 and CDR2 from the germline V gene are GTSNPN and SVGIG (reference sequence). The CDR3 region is CAWKRGGSSPLHF. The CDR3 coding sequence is TGTGCCTGGAAAAGAGGGGGCAGTTCACCCCTCCACTTT.

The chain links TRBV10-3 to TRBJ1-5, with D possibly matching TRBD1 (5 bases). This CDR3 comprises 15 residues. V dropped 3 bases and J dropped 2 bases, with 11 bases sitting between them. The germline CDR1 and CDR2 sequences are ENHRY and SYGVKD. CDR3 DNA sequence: TGTGCCATCAGTGATTTGCAGGGCGGCAATCAGCCCCAGCATTTT. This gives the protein CAISDLQGGNQPQHF.

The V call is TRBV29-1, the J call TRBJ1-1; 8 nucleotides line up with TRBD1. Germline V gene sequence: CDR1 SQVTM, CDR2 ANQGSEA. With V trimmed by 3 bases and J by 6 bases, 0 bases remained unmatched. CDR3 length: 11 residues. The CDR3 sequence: CSVETGAEAFF. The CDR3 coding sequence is TGCAGCGTTGAGACAGGGGCTGAAGCTTTCTTT.

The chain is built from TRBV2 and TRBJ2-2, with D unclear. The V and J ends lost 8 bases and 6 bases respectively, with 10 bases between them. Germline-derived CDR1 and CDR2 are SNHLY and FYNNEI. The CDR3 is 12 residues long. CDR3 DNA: TGTGCCAGCCGCCCTAGGCCCGGGGAGCTGTTTTTT. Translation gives CASRPRPGELFF.

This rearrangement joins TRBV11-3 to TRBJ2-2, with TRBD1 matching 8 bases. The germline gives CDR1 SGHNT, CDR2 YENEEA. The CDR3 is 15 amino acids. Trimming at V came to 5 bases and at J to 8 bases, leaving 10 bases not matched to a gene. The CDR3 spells CASSAGQGTTGELFF. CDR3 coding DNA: TGTGCCAGCAGCGCCGGACAGGGTACGACAGGGGAGCTGTTTTTT.

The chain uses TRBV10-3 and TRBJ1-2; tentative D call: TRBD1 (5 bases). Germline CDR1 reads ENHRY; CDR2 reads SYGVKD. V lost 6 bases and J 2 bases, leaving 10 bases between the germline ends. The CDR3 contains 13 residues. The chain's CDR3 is CAIRPGDNYGYTF. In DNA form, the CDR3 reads TGTGCCATCAGGCCGGGGGACAACTATGGCTACACCTTC.

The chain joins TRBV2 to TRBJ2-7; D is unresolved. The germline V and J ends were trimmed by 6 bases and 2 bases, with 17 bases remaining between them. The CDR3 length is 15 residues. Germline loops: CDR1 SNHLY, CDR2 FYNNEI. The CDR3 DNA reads TGTGCCAGCAGCCCCCGGATGGGCGCCACCTACGAGCAGTACTTC. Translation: CASSPRMGATYEQYF.

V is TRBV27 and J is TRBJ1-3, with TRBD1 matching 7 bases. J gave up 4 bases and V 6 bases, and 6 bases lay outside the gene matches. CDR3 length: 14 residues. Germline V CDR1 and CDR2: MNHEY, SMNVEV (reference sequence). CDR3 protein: CASSRKGAGNTIYF. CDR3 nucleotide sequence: TGTGCCAGCAGCCGAAAGGGGGCGGGAAACACCATATATTTT.

The CDR3 here is CASSEFRQGSNSPLHF. DNA for the CDR3: TGTGCCAGCAGTGAATTCCGCCAGGGTAGTAATTCACCCCTCCACTTT. The V and J genes are TRBV25-1 and TRBJ1-6, with a tentative D call TRBD1 (5 bases). V was pared by 1 base and J by 6 bases, with 13 bases between. Germline CDR1 and CDR2: MGHDK and SYGVNS. The CDR3 covers 16 residues.

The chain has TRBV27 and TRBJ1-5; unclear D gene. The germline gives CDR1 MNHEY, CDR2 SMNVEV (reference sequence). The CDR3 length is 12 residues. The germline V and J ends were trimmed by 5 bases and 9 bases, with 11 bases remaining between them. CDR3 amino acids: CASSPSPPPQHF. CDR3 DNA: TGTGCCAGCAGTCCCAGTCCCCCGCCCCAGCATTTT.

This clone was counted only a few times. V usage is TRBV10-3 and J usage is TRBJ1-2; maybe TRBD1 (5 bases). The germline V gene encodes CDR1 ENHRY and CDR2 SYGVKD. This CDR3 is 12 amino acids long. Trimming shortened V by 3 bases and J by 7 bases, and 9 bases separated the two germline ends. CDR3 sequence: CAISDLGRGYTF. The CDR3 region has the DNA TGTGCCATCAGTGATTTGGGGCGTGGCTACACCTTC.

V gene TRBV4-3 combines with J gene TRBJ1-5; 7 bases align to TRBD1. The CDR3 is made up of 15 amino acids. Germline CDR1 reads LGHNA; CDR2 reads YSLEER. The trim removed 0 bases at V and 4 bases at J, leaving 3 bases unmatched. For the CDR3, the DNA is TGCGCCAGCAGCCAAGATAGACAGGGAAATCAGCCCCAGCATTTT. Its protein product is CASSQDRQGNQPQHF.

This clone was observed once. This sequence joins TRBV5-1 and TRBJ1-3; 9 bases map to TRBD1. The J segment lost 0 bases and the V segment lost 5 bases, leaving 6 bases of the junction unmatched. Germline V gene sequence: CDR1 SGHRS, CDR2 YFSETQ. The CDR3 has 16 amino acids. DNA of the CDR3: TGCGCCAGCAGGGCCGGACAGGGGCCCTCTGGAAACACCATATATTTT. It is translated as CASRAGQGPSGNTIYF. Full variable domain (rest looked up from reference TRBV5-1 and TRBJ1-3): KAGVTQTPRYLIKTRGQQVTLSCSPISGHRSVSWYQQTPGQGLQFLFEYFSETQRNKGNFPGRFSGRQFSNSRSEMNVSTLELGDSALYLCASRAGQGPSGNTIYFGEGSWLTVV.